This T cell receptor beta chain was sequenced for a study of CD8 T cells in Susac syndrome. cDNA came from approximately 0.5 to 1 ug RNA primed by random hexamers. One entry per CDR3 protein results from TCRdb running MiXCR on the immunoSEQ multiplex PCR reads. The repertoire holds some 200,000 distinct CDR3 sequences, with over 75% as singletons. On this clonotype: Its specificity is not known.

The CDR3 length is 13 residues. Between the trimmed V and J ends, which lost 5 bases and 1 base, there was a span of 5 bases. CDR1 MNHEY and CDR2 SMNVEV come from the germline V gene (reference sequence). Findings of the study overall: The study acknowledged a relatively small number of individuals in its TCR sequencing and HLA analysis.

This receptor was identified in a human donor with Susac syndrome. J is TRBJ2-2 and V is TRBV27; D gene unclear. Sequencing used CD4+ T cells from PBMCs. The CDR3 nucleotides are TGTGCCAGCAGTCTCCTGAACACCGGGGAGCTGTTTTTT. This encodes CASSLLNTGELFF.